These 13 T cell receptor beta chains came from one sample sequenced in a study of T cell changes during pregnancy in multiple sclerosis. The repertoire was sequenced with immunoSEQ multiplex PCR; TCRdb's copy has only in-frame clones and lacks some. The sample lists roughly 100,000 clones, 75% to 95% occurring once. Sequenced here: peripheral blood, sampled in the second trimester of pregnancy. All receptors derive from a female donor with multiple sclerosis, enrolled in a pregnancy study.

The J gene is TRBJ2-3, the V gene TRBV27; 11 positions agree with TRBD1. Germline V gene sequence: CDR1 MNHEY, CDR2 SMNVEV (reference sequence). CDR3 size: 16 residues. J lost 5 bases, V lost 5 bases, and 9 bases had no gene match. The CDR3 region is CASSPGGQGAGDTQYF. The CDR3 DNA sequence: TGTGCCAGCAGTCCCGGAGGACAGGGGGCCGGAGATACGCAGTATTTT.

CDR3 sequence reads: CASLGQGRTGELFF. CDR3 coding DNA: TGTGCCAGCCTCGGACAGGGTCGTACCGGGGAGCTGTTTTTT. V is TRBV2 and J is TRBJ2-2; 8 bases are shared with TRBD1. The germline V gene has CDR1 SNHLY and CDR2 FYNNEI. V lost 8 bases and J lost 5; bases outside the gene matches: 7. CDR3 length: 14 residues.

This clone was seen a single time. J is TRBJ2-3 and V is TRBV5-1; the match to TRBD2 covers 7 bases. The CDR3 has 13 amino acids. Germline values: CDR1 SGHRS, CDR2 YFSETQ. After removal of 3 bases from V and 12 bases from J, the junction contained 10 bases not matched to a gene. The CDR3 sequence: CASSSQRETIQYF. CDR3 DNA: TGCGCCAGCAGCTCACAGCGGGAAACGATTCAGTATTTT.

V gene TRBV27 combines with J gene TRBJ1-2, with 7 nucleotides matching TRBD1. With V trimmed by 3 bases and J by 10 bases, 11 bases remained unmatched. The CDR3 loop spans 14 amino acids. Germline V lookup: CDR1 MNHEY, CDR2 SMNVEV (reference sequence). The DNA of the CDR3 is TGTGCCAGCAGTTTCTCAGACAGGGAGCTTCCCTACACCTTC. It yields the protein CASSFSDRELPYTF.

This sequence joins TRBV7-9 and TRBJ2-7; 11 bases map to TRBD2. Trimming cost V 1 base and J 6 bases; bases outside gene matches: 8. The CDR3 consists of 16 residues. The germline CDR1 and CDR2 sequences are SEHNR and FQNEAQ (reference sequence). DNA for the CDR3: TGTGCCAGCAGCTTAGATAGCGGGAGGGCGATAAGCGAGCAGTACTTC. The encoded protein is CASSLDSGRAISEQYF.

The chain links TRBV28 to TRBJ1-2; weak D call: TRBD1 (6 bases). Trimming pared 6 bases from V and 4 bases from J, leaving 12 bases between. Per the germline V gene, CDR1 is MDHEN and CDR2 is SYDVKM. The CDR3 extends over 13 amino acids. DNA of the CDR3: TGTGCCAGCAGACAGGGTGGGAGCTATGGCTACACCTTC. This gives the protein CASRQGGSYGYTF.

The chain couples TRBV4-2 to TRBJ2-2, with D unresolved. Germline V gene lookup returns CDR1 LGHNA and CDR2 YNFKEQ. V gave up 0 bases and J gave up 6 bases, with 11 bases separating them. There are 15 residues in the CDR3. This chain's CDR3 is CASSQEGSGPGELFF. Here the CDR3 DNA reads TGTGCCAGCAGCCAAGAAGGATCTGGGCCCGGGGAGCTGTTTTTT.

This chain joins TRBV5-6 and TRBJ2-5; 9 bases line up with TRBD2. There are 14 residues in the CDR3. Unmatched junction bases numbered 5, after V lost 3 bases and J lost 5 bases. Per germline, CDR1 SGHDT and CDR2 YYEEEE. The CDR3 is CASSWGTSPETQYF. The CDR3 DNA is TGTGCCAGCAGCTGGGGGACTAGCCCCGAGACCCAGTACTTC. The full variable domain, in which reference TRBV5-6 and TRBJ2-5 provide the parts outside the CDR3, is DAGVTQSPTHLIKTRGQQVTLRCSPKSGHDTVSWYQQALGQGPQFIFQYYEEEERQRGNFPDRFSGHQFPNYSSELNVNALLLGDSALYLCASSWGTSPETQYFGPGTRLLVL.

This chain uses TRBV18 with TRBJ2-5, with 8 bases identical to TRBD2. The CDR3 extends over 14 amino acids. Germline trimming cut 6 bases from V and 3 bases from J; bases unmatched to any gene: 6. Germline V CDR1 and CDR2: KGHSH, LQKENI. This chain's CDR3 is CASSWTSQKETQYF. As DNA, the CDR3 is TGTGCCAGCTCTTGGACTAGCCAAAAAGAGACCCAGTACTTC.

The chain joins TRBV20-1 to TRBJ2-3; D is ambiguous. The CDR3 is 11 amino acids. Germline CDR1 reads DFQATT; CDR2 reads SNEGSKA (reference sequence). The V and J ends lost 6 bases and 8 bases respectively, with 12 bases between them. The CDR3 spells CSAVRQATQYF. CDR3 bases: TGCAGTGCAGTCCGGCAGGCTACGCAGTATTTT.

The chain recombines TRBV10-3 with TRBJ2-5, with D hard to call. This CDR3 is 11 amino acids long. The V and J ends lost 7 bases and 7 bases respectively, with 10 bases between them. Germline V gene sequence: CDR1 ENHRY, CDR2 SYGVKD. The CDR3 protein is CAINSFATQYF. CDR3 nucleotides: TGTGCCATCAACAGTTTCGCGACCCAGTACTTC.

The chain links TRBV7-9 to TRBJ1-2, with D hard to call. CDR3 size: 12 residues. Trimming removed 5 bases at V and 8 bases at J, with 12 bases between. Germline-derived CDR1 and CDR2 are SEHNR and FQNEAQ (reference sequence). CDR3 DNA: TGTGCCAGCAGCATACCAGGAGGGGGCTACACCTTC. Its protein is CASSIPGGGYTF. Full variable domain (missing parts from reference TRBV7-9 and TRBJ1-2): DTGVSQNPRHKITKRGQNVTFRCDPISEHNRLYWYRQTLGQGPEFLTYFQNEAQLEKSRLLSDRFSAERPKGSFSTLEIQRTEQGDSAMYLCASSIPGGGYTFGSGTRLTVV.

This chain connects TRBV2 to TRBJ2-7; D may be TRBD2 (5 bases). The V end lost 6 bases, the J end lost 2 bases, and 14 bases lay between the germline ends. CDR1 SNHLY and CDR2 FYNNEI come from the germline V gene. The CDR3 runs to 14 residues. The CDR3, as DNA: TGTGCCAGCAGGCGGACTCCTGGGGCCTACGAGCAGTACTTC. Translated, it gives CASRRTPGAYEQYF.